The 2 T cell receptor beta chains in this list originate from one sample, sequenced in a study of T-cell reconstitution after alpha-beta-depleted transplantation in children. Library preparation (for TCRbeta) was performed with unique molecular identifiers. TCRdb used MiXCR to reprocess the PCR reads, holding one entry per CDR3 protein. Altogether nearly 400,000 distinct CDR3 sequences are present, just over 20% being singletons, with the ten largest covering 3% to 4%. The specimen was PBMCs from the stem cell graft donor, collected from the stem cell graft. Source of these receptors: a human donor who donated a stem cell graft to a child with acute myeloid leukemia.

This clonotype was seen a handful of times. The chain links TRBV4-1 to TRBJ2-7; TRBD1 matches at 8 bases. Germline V gene data show CDR1 as MGHRA and CDR2 as YSYEKL. Trimming removed 8 bases from V and 5 bases from J; junction bases left unmatched: 11. The CDR3 consists of 14 residues. CDR3 nucleotides: TGCGCCAGCGCAGGGGGCGCTAATCGAAACGAGCAGTACTTC. This gives the protein CASAGGANRNEQYF.

As for this clonotype: A much bigger clone sits one base away, suggesting this may be a read error. The J gene is TRBJ2-1, the V gene TRBV20-1; 8 bases map to TRBD2. CDR1 and CDR2 from the germline V gene are DFQATT and SNEGSKA (reference sequence). The CDR3 extends over 16 amino acids. This CDR3 is CNARDLWLAGYNEQFF. Written as DNA, the CDR3 is TGCAATGCTAGAGATCTCTGGCTAGCGGGCTACAATGAGCAGTTCTTC.